This is a list of T cell receptor beta chains from one sample in a study of Tregs in tolerant kidney transplant recipients. The protocol was immunoSEQ multiplex PCR, while the TCRdb copy is restricted to in-frame clones and leaves out a portion. The repertoire holds some 240,000 clones, around 81% seen once, with less than 0.75% in the top ten. The sample was CD4+ T cells from blood. The source of these receptors is a human donor in good health. Both conserved end residues are part of each CDR3. The order of the fields is J gene, D gene, V gene, clone size, CDR3 protein, CDR3 DNA. The D gene is left open where the match is weak. Size is omitted from some rows. Given values are once, few, many or a class for expanded clones.

j_gene: TRBJ1-5
d_gene: NA
v_gene: TRBV27
abundance: NA
CDR3aa: CASSTGQGDYQPQHF
CDR3nt: TGTGCCAGCAGCACAGGGCAAGGGGACTATCAGCCCCAGCATTTT

j_gene: TRBJ2-3
d_gene: NA
v_gene: TRBV21-1
abundance: NA
CDR3aa: CASSNIHALGPDTQYF
CDR3nt: TGTGCCAGCAGCAATATCCATGCCTTAGGTCCAGATACGCAGTATTTT

j_gene: TRBJ2-5
d_gene: NA
v_gene: TRBV27
abundance: few
CDR3aa: CASSLGPGLGQETQYF
CDR3nt: TGTGCCAGCAGTTTGGGACCCGGACTTGGACAAGAGACCCAGTACTTC

j_gene: TRBJ2-1
d_gene: NA
v_gene: TRBV11-2
abundance: NA
CDR3aa: CASSPNRGPTYNEQFF
CDR3nt: TGTGCCAGCAGCCCAAACCGGGGGCCCACCTACAATGAGCAGTTCTTC

j_gene: TRBJ1-5
d_gene: NA
v_gene: TRBV6-5
abundance: NA
CDR3aa: CASSYVSQPQHF
CDR3nt: TGTGCCAGCAGTTACGTAAGTCAGCCCCAGCATTTT

j_gene: TRBJ2-7
d_gene: TRBD2
v_gene: TRBV18
abundance: NA
CDR3aa: CASSLGLAGTYEQYF
CDR3nt: TGTGCCAGCTCATTGGGACTAGCGGGGACGTACGAGCAGTACTTC

j_gene: TRBJ2-7
d_gene: NA
v_gene: TRBV6-1
abundance: NA
CDR3aa: CASSALDFYEQYF
CDR3nt: TGTGCCAGCAGTGCCTTGGACTTCTACGAGCAGTACTTC

j_gene: TRBJ1-5
d_gene: TRBD1
v_gene: TRBV7-6
abundance: NA
CDR3aa: CASSRGQGRNQPQHF
CDR3nt: TGTGCCAGCAGCAGGGGACAGGGTCGCAATCAGCCCCAGCATTTT

j_gene: TRBJ1-1
d_gene: NA
v_gene: TRBV6-1
abundance: NA
CDR3aa: CASSGGFGNTEAFF
CDR3nt: TGTGCCAGCAGTGGCGGCTTTGGGAACACTGAAGCTTTCTTT

j_gene: TRBJ1-6
d_gene: TRBD1
v_gene: TRBV25-1
abundance: few
CDR3aa: CASARQGINSPLHF
CDR3nt: TGTGCCAGCGCTCGACAGGGGATTAATTCACCCCTCCACTTT

j_gene: TRBJ2-3
d_gene: NA
v_gene: TRBV27
abundance: NA
CDR3aa: CASSFLGADTQYF
CDR3nt: TGTGCCAGCAGTTTCTTGGGGGCGGATACGCAGTATTTT

j_gene: TRBJ2-7
d_gene: NA
v_gene: TRBV6-5
abundance: NA
CDR3aa: CASSRDRYEQYF
CDR3nt: TGTGCCAGCAGTAGGGACCGCTACGAGCAGTACTTC

j_gene: TRBJ2-1
d_gene: NA
v_gene: TRBV14
abundance: NA
CDR3aa: CASSQAGYSYNEQFF
CDR3nt: TGTGCCAGCAGCCAAGCAGGTTACTCCTACAATGAGCAGTTCTTC

j_gene: TRBJ2-7
d_gene: NA
v_gene: TRBV6-6
abundance: NA
CDR3aa: CASRGMEADKAYEQYF
CDR3nt: TGTGCCAGCAGGGGGATGGAAGCCGATAAGGCCTACGAGCAGTACTTC

j_gene: TRBJ2-7
d_gene: NA
v_gene: TRBV10-1
abundance: NA
CDR3aa: CASSASGAYEQYF
CDR3nt: TGCGCCAGCAGTGCCTCGGGAGCCTACGAGCAGTACTTC

j_gene: TRBJ2-7
d_gene: NA
v_gene: TRBV4-1
abundance: NA
CDR3aa: CASSQQTWAYEQYF
CDR3nt: TGCGCCAGCAGCCAACAAACCTGGGCCTACGAGCAGTACTTC

j_gene: TRBJ1-2
d_gene: NA
v_gene: TRBV11-2
abundance: NA
CDR3aa: CASSPLRRTDNGYTF
CDR3nt: TGTGCCAGCAGCCCCCTCCGGCGGACCGATAATGGCTACACCTTC

j_gene: TRBJ2-2
d_gene: NA
v_gene: TRBV5-5
abundance: once
CDR3aa: CASSPQSGELFF
CDR3nt: TGTGCCAGCAGCCCACAGTCCGGGGAGCTGTTTTTT

j_gene: TRBJ2-7
d_gene: TRBD1
v_gene: TRBV29-1
abundance: NA
CDR3aa: CSGYRGDEQYF
CDR3nt: TGCAGCGGGTACAGGGGCGACGAGCAGTACTTC

j_gene: TRBJ1-3
d_gene: NA
v_gene: TRBV4-1
abundance: few
CDR3aa: CASSQVTNSGNTIYF
CDR3nt: TGCGCCAGCAGCCAAGTCACAAACTCTGGAAACACCATATATTTT

j_gene: TRBJ1-1
d_gene: NA
v_gene: TRBV19
abundance: few
CDR3aa: CATSGLGMNTEAFF
CDR3nt: TGTGCCACCTCGGGGTTAGGAATGAACACTGAAGCTTTCTTT

j_gene: TRBJ1-5
d_gene: TRBD1
v_gene: TRBV30
abundance: NA
CDR3aa: CAWTTGGIHQPQHF
CDR3nt: TGTGCCTGGACCACAGGGGGCATCCATCAGCCCCAGCATTTT

j_gene: TRBJ1-6
d_gene: NA
v_gene: TRBV2
abundance: NA
CDR3aa: CASSESWLVSPLHF
CDR3nt: TGTGCCAGCAGTGAATCCTGGCTCGTGTCACCCCTCCACTTT

j_gene: TRBJ2-2
d_gene: NA
v_gene: TRBV4-1
abundance: NA
CDR3aa: CASSPWVLSPRQNTGELFF
CDR3nt: TGCGCCAGCAGCCCTTGGGTCCTATCTCCGCGCCAAAACACCGGGGAGCTGTTTTTT